These T cell receptor beta chains were read from a single sample in a study of control samples from healthy donors and cancer patients. Profiled with immunoSEQ multiplex PCR; TCRdb holds only in-frame clones, not every one. Of about 55,000 clones listed, roughly 87% are singletons. The sequencing sample was made of blood. Receptors were obtained from a man aged 45 to 65 in good health. Both conserved end residues are part of each CDR3. Each record gives: clone size, D gene, V gene, J gene, CDR3 DNA, CDR3 protein. D genes are given only for firm matches. Not every row has a clone size; where given, it reads once, few, many or a size class.

>-|-|TRBV30|TRBJ1-2
TGTGCCTGGAGTATGCAGAGCTTTAACTATGGCTACACCTTC
CAWSMQSFNYGYTF
>-|TRBD2|TRBV7-2|TRBJ2-7
TGTGCCAGCAGCTCACTTGGGACTAGTACCTACGAGCAGTACTTC
CASSSLGTSTYEQYF
>-|-|TRBV9|TRBJ2-1
TGTGCCAGCAGCGCGGAGGGGGGACGCGACTACAATGAGCAGTTCTTC
CASSAEGGRDYNEQFF
>-|TRBD2|TRBV4-3|TRBJ2-1
TGCGCCAGCAGCCCACGACTAGCGGGAGTTGAGCAGTTCTTC
CASSPRLAGVEQFF
>-|-|TRBV6-5|TRBJ1-2
TGTGCCAGTTCATTTACTAACTATGGCTACACCTTC
CASSFTNYGYTF
>-|-|TRBV25-1|TRBJ1-6
TGTGCCAGCAGTCTCGGTGGGAAGGGTGATTCACCCCTCCACTTT
CASSLGGKGDSPLHF
>-|-|TRBV21-1|TRBJ2-7
TGTGCCAGCAGGAGAGATATCCTCGACTCCTACGAGCAGTACTTC
CASRRDILDSYEQYF
>-|-|TRBV27|TRBJ2-1
TGTGCCAGCAGTTTATATCCCTTCAATGAGCAGTTCTTC
CASSLYPFNEQFF
>-|-|TRBV6-6|TRBJ1-1
TGTGCCAGCAGTCCACCTCTTGGGGGCTTTATGGGCACTGAAGCTTTCTTT
CASSPPLGGFMGTEAFF
>-|-|TRBV5-1|TRBJ2-7
TGCGCCAGCAGCCTTAACCTCATCAGCGAGCAGTACTTC
CASSLNLISEQYF
>-|-|TRBV14|TRBJ1-2
TGTGCCAGCAGCCAAGTGATGGGAGGCTACACCTTC
CASSQVMGGYTF
>-|-|TRBV28|TRBJ2-4
TGTGCCAGCAGTCGACGGGACTTGGGCGACATTCAGTACTTC
CASSRRDLGDIQYF
>-|-|TRBV11-2|TRBJ2-7
TGTGCCAGCGGGGGCGAGCAGTACTTC
CASGGEQYF
>-|-|TRBV30|TRBJ1-1
TGTGCCTGGGGAAGAAGAGGGGACACTGAAGCTTTCTTT
CAWGRRGDTEAFF
>few|-|TRBV29-1|TRBJ1-2
TGCAGCGTCACAGGGTCCTATGGCTACACCTTC
CSVTGSYGYTF
>-|-|TRBV14|TRBJ1-2
TGTGCCAGCAGCCAATCTTCAAACTATGGCTACACCTTC
CASSQSSNYGYTF
>-|-|TRBV5-1|TRBJ2-5
TGCGCCAGCAGCTTGGAGGACCCCGATCAAGAGACCCAGTACTTC
CASSLEDPDQETQYF
>-|TRBD2|TRBV6-2/TRBV6-3|TRBJ2-2
TGTGCCAGCAGCCCTAGGGGACTAGCGGGCCGCGTAGGCGGGGAGCTGTTTTTT
CASSPRGLAGRVGGELFF
>-|TRBD1|TRBV6-5|TRBJ1-1
TGTGCCAGCAGCAACAGGGGGGGGCCGACTGAAGCTTTCTTT
CASSNRGGPTEAFF
>-|-|TRBV10-1|TRBJ2-1
TGCGCCAGCAGTGACTCGTCAGGGAGCTACAATGAGCAGTTCTTC
CASSDSSGSYNEQFF
>-|-|TRBV28|TRBJ1-3
TGTGCCAGCAGCAACTCTGGAAACACCATATATTTT
CASSNSGNTIYF
>-|-|TRBV27|TRBJ1-2
TGTGCCAGCAGTTCAGCATCCGCGGCCTATGGCTACACCTTC
CASSSASAAYGYTF
>-|-|TRBV28|TRBJ2-5
TGTGCCAGCAGTTCCTTAGAGGGTTTGGGAGAGACCCAGTACTTC
CASSSLEGLGETQYF